Below, 21 T cell receptor beta chains from the same sample are listed, as sequenced in a study of blood T cell repertoires in COVID-19. Profiling relied on immunoSEQ multiplex PCR, and the TCRdb table lists in-frame clones only, not all of them. The sample records around 220,000 clones, about 91% being singletons. What was sequenced was PBMCs or T cells enriched from blood (not recorded which). The receptors here all came from a woman aged 45-65 years with acute COVID-19.

The rearrangement joins TRBV5-4 to TRBJ1-3; D is uncertain. This CDR3 region has 15 residues. In germline, CDR1 is SGHNT, CDR2 YYREEE (reference sequence). Trimming pared 3 bases from V and 0 bases from J, leaving 10 bases between. The DNA for the CDR3 is TGTGCCAGCAGCTACGTGGGAGCCTCTGGAAACACCATATATTTT. Amino acids: CASSYVGASGNTIYF. Filled out from reference TRBV5-4 and TRBJ1-3, the complete variable domain reads ETGVTQSPTHLIKTRGQQVTLRCSSQSGHNTVSWYQQALGQGPQFIFQYYREEENGRGNFPPRFSGLQFPNYSSELNVNALELDDSALYLCASSYVGASGNTIYFGEGSWLTVV.

The chain is built from TRBV6-6 and TRBJ2-6; D is perhaps TRBD2 (6 bases). The CDR3 loop spans 17 amino acids. The germline V gene encodes CDR1 MNHNY and CDR2 SVGAGI (reference sequence). Trimming stripped 5 bases from V and 0 bases from J, with 14 bases between. The CDR3 region has the DNA TGTGCCAGCAGTCGGGCTAGCGCCAGCTCTGGGGCCAACGTCCTGACTTTC. Residues: CASSRASASSGANVLTF.

The chain has TRBV5-1 and TRBJ2-2; TRBD2 aligns across 7 bases. Trimming removed 7 bases from V and 2 bases from J; junction bases left unmatched: 11. CDR1 and CDR2 (germline): SGHRS, YFSETQ. The CDR3 runs to 16 residues. The CDR3 region is CASWRGSPTNTGELFF. The CDR3 nucleotides are TGCGCCAGCTGGCGGGGGTCGCCAACCAACACCGGGGAGCTGTTTTTT.

The J gene is TRBJ2-1, the V gene TRBV4-3; 8 bases are a match to TRBD2. Germline CDR1 and CDR2: LGHNA and YSLEER. CDR3 length: 19 residues. V gave up 1 base and J gave up 8 bases; unmatched junction bases: 19. CDR3 loop: CASSQVTSGDFPRSYEQFF. The CDR3 DNA follows: TGCGCCAGCAGCCAAGTCACTAGCGGAGACTTTCCCCGGAGTTATGAGCAGTTCTTC.

This sequence joins TRBV2 and TRBJ2-7; TRBD2 agrees at 7 bases. CDR1 is SNHLY, CDR2 FYNNEI, per germline. Trimming took 1 base from V and 5 from J; bases not matched to a gene: 5. This CDR3 region has 14 residues. The CDR3 DNA reads as TGTGCCAGCAGTGAAGACCTAGCGGTTCACGAGCAGTACTTC. It translates to CASSEDLAVHEQYF.

The chain recombines TRBV4-2 with TRBJ1-4; D uncertain. The germline V and J ends were trimmed by 1 base and 8 bases, with 14 bases remaining between them. Looked up from germline, CDR1 is LGHNA and CDR2 is YNFKEQ. This CDR3 has 15 amino acids. CDR3 protein: CASSQVQTPGEKLFF. As DNA, the CDR3 is TGTGCCAGCAGCCAAGTGCAGACCCCGGGAGAAAAACTGTTTTTT.

The chain carries TRBV19 and TRBJ2-1; 14 bases match TRBD2. J gave up 8 bases and V 8 bases, and 14 bases lay outside the gene matches. The CDR3 runs 17 residues. Germline CDR1 reads LNHDA; CDR2 reads SQIVND (reference sequence). The CDR3 loop reads CASRGGLAGERVDEQFF. The CDR3 DNA follows: TGTGCCAGTCGGGGGGGACTAGCGGGAGAAAGGGTAGATGAGCAGTTCTTC.

The gene calls are TRBV9 and TRBJ1-1; D not certain. CDR1 and CDR2 from the germline V gene are SGDLS and YYNGEE. Trimming left V 0 bases short and J 6 bases short, with 12 bases between. This CDR3 spans 14 amino acids. In DNA form, the CDR3 reads TGTGCCAGCAGCGTAGCCTTGGCAGTGTCTGAAGCTTTCTTT. Translation gives CASSVALAVSEAFF.

The chain links TRBV6-5 to TRBJ1-4; no definite D call. The CDR3 has 12 amino acids. V was shortened by 6 bases and J by 8 bases, with 10 bases between the two germline ends. CDR1 MNHEY and CDR2 SVGAGI come from the germline V gene. CDR3 in amino acids: CASRRGREKLFF. The CDR3 DNA follows: TGTGCCAGCAGGCGAGGGAGGGAAAAACTGTTTTTT.

The chain employs TRBV29-1 and TRBJ1-1; TRBD1 is a possible D gene (5 bases). The CDR3 has 13 amino acids. The germline V gene encodes CDR1 SQVTM and CDR2 ANQGSEA. Trimming left V 2 bases short and J 4 bases short, with 11 bases between. The CDR3 loop reads CSVELRVVTEAFF. CDR3 bases: TGCAGCGTTGAACTCAGGGTGGTCACTGAAGCTTTCTTT.

CDR3 in DNA: TGTGCCAGCAGCTTCGACGGGGGGCAAAATTCACCCCTCCACTTT. As protein: CASSFDGGQNSPLHF. The gene calls are TRBV7-6 and TRBJ1-6; TRBD1 might be the D (6 bases). Trimming pared 3 bases from V and 7 bases from J, leaving 13 bases between. The CDR3 spans 15 residues. From germline, CDR1 is SGHVS and CDR2 FNYEAQ.

The rearrangement joins TRBV6-5 to TRBJ1-5; D ambiguous. CDR3 length: 15 residues. Between the trimmed V and J ends, which lost 0 bases and 3 bases, there was a span of 9 bases. The germline gives CDR1 MNHEY, CDR2 SVGAGI. This chain's CDR3 is CASSYSRASNQPQHF. The CDR3 bases are TGTGCCAGCAGTTACTCGAGGGCTTCCAATCAGCCCCAGCATTTT.

The chain couples TRBV28 to TRBJ2-1; D not certain. The CDR3 totals 13 residues. Germline CDR1 is MDHEN and CDR2 is SYDVKM. V was cut by 5 bases and J by 6 bases, with 11 bases left in between. CDR3 protein: CASSPRSPNEQFF. CDR3 DNA sequence: TGTGCCAGCAGTCCGAGGAGCCCCAATGAGCAGTTCTTC.

CDR3 bases: TGTGCCAGCAGTTACAGACAGGGGTATTCACCCCTCCACTTT. Protein product: CASSYRQGYSPLHF. The rearrangement links TRBV6-5 to TRBJ1-6, with TRBD1 identical over 8 bases. The CDR3 is 14 residues long. CDR1 MNHEY and CDR2 SVGAGI come from the germline V gene. V lost 2 bases and J lost 8; bases outside the gene matches: 2.

The genes are TRBV7-9 and TRBJ2-1; D is possibly TRBD2 (5 bases). Germline V gene sequence: CDR1 SEHNR, CDR2 FQNEAQ (reference sequence). The CDR3 runs 12 residues. V was shortened by 3 bases and J by 14 bases, with 14 bases between the two germline ends. The CDR3 reads CASSFRYRGKFF. The CDR3 DNA sequence: TGTGCCAGCAGCTTCCGATACCGGGGAAAGTTCTTC.

The chain links TRBV28 to TRBJ2-7, with D hard to call. CDR1 and CDR2 (germline): MDHEN, SYDVKM. V dropped 6 bases and J dropped 5 bases, with 8 bases sitting between them. The CDR3 is 11 residues long. The CDR3 protein is CASRAAHEQYF. The DNA for the CDR3 is TGTGCCAGCAGGGCGGCCCACGAGCAGTACTTC.

This rearrangement joins TRBV4-1 to TRBJ2-7, with TRBD1 as a possible D gene (5 bases). The CDR3 contains 18 residues. Per the germline V gene, CDR1 is MGHRA and CDR2 is YSYEKL. Trimming left V 0 bases short and J 6 bases short, with 24 bases between. CDR3 nucleotides: TGCGCCAGCAGCCAAGAACCTGGGGCATCGGGCGCGCGGCCCGAGCAGTACTTC. This encodes CASSQEPGASGARPEQYF.

This chain connects TRBV30 to TRBJ2-5; 7 bases map to TRBD1. CDR1 GTSNPN and CDR2 SVGIG come from the germline V gene (reference sequence). Germline trimming cut 4 bases from V and 5 bases from J; bases unmatched to any gene: 13. The CDR3 sequence is 15 residues long. DNA for the CDR3: TGTGCCTGGAACCCCCAGGACAGGAGACCTGAGACCCAGTACTTC. Translation gives CAWNPQDRRPETQYF.

The V gene is TRBV5-4, the J gene TRBJ1-2; D possibly corresponds to TRBD1 (5 bases). The CDR3 totals 14 residues. V was trimmed by 0 bases and J by 9 bases, leaving 15 bases between them. Germline loops: CDR1 SGHNT, CDR2 YYREEE (reference sequence). Here the CDR3 DNA reads TGTGCCAGCAGCTTGGAGGGGCCGCGGTACCGCTACACCTTC. Translation gives CASSLEGPRYRYTF.

The V gene is TRBV6-5, the J gene TRBJ1-6, with 9 bases lining up with TRBD1. The CDR3 spans 15 residues. CDR1 MNHEY and CDR2 SVGAGI come from the germline V gene. J lost 9 bases, V lost 7 bases, and 10 bases had no gene match. The CDR3 DNA follows: TGTGCCAGCAAACAGGACAGGGGAATCAGTTCACCCCTCCACTTT. Translated, it gives CASKQDRGISSPLHF.

This clone was seen only a few times. Other nucleotide sequences from this sample produce the same CDR3. The genes are TRBV6-5 and TRBJ1-1; D perhaps matches TRBD1 (6 bases). This CDR3 is 13 amino acids long. V gave up 0 bases and J gave up 5 bases, with 7 bases separating them. The V gene's germline CDR1 is MNHEY and CDR2 SVGAGI. The CDR3 loop is CASSYSRGTEAFF. The DNA for the CDR3 is TGTGCCAGCAGTTACTCAAGGGGGACTGAAGCTTTCTTT.